This T cell receptor (beta chain) was sequenced during a study of blood T cell repertoires in COVID-19. Overall study: The United States, Italy and Spain provided the acute and convalescent COVID-19 samples. Sources were T cells, B-cell-depleted T cells, or PBMCs; the material itself was cDNA or gDNA.

The CDR3 is 14 residues long. Trimming cost V 4 bases and J 2 bases, with 8 bases left between them. Germline CDR1 is SGHTA and CDR2 is FQGNSA. Measured with immunoSEQ multiplex PCR; TCRdb has only the in-frame clones, and not every one. The sample has about 300,000 clones, 84% seen once. The TCR comes from a human donor with COVID-19, enrolled during active disease. The donor label of this sample is uncertain. The sequencing input was peripheral blood. The rearrangement links TRBV7-2 to TRBJ2-2; D unresolved. The CDR3 nucleotides are TGTGCCAGCAGCTCCCGGGTAAACACCGGGGAGCTGTTTTTT. Translation gives CASSSRVNTGELFF.